This TCR beta chain was observed in a study of T cell repertoires in cytomegalovirus infection (dated by TCRdb to the late 2010s). Broadly, across the study: The HLA type of each donor mattered for the analysis, because public TCR beta signatures pointed to carriage of CMV infection along with the matching HLA type.

V loses 6 bases of germline sequence and J loses 2 bases, and the interval between the two ends is 12 bases. The germline V gene provides CDR1 SGHTA and CDR2 FQGNSA. The CDR3 measures 14 amino acids from cysteine to phenylalanine. The retained sequence is limited to the CDR3, 42 bases, with the frame set at the first base. Many counts were recorded for this clonotype. This receptor's antigen is unknown. Base qualities were left out, and no much larger clone turns up one base away. Summary of the overall study and its limitations: The ex vivo response was dominated by HLA-C-restricted CMV-specific TCR beta clonotypes, which also provided the single most frequent clonotype in two of eight donors. In both this cohort and an independent 352-donor cohort, the cumulative frequency of public TCR beta family members distinguished carriers of CMV infection plus the relevant HLA type.

Sequencing instrument: Illumina HiSeq 1500. TCRdb trimmed public reads at Q25 via fastp, called clones via MiXCR and kept in-frame beta chains. Every distinct CDR3 protein forms one entry, paired with its most common genes and DNA. The sample contains a few hundred thousand distinct CDR3 sequences, roughly 17% of them found a single time. Together, the top ten hold around 13% of the sample. Here the chain combines TRBV7-2 and TRBJ2-3, with a weak D call of TRBD2 (5 bases match). The sample comprised PBMCs. The TCR comes from a human donor in good health (CMV status not recorded). Some clones in this sample may be carry-over from other donors' samples. The CDR3 reads as follows: CASRSDYYTDTQYF. The DNA sequence is as follows: TGTGCCAGCAGATCAGACTACTACACAGATACGCAGTATTTT.